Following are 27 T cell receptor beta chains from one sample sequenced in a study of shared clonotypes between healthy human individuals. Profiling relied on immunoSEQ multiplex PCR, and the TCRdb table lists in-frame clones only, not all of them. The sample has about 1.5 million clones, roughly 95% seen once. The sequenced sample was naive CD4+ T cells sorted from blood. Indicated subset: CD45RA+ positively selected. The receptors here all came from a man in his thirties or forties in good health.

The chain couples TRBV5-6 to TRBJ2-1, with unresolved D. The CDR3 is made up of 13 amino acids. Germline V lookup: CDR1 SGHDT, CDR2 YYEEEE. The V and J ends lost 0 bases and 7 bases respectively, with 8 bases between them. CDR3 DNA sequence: TGTGCCAGCAGCTTGGGCAGCGCGAATGAGCAGTTCTTC. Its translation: CASSLGSANEQFF.

CDR3 coding DNA: TGTGCCAGCAGTGAGGTACAGGGAACTGAAGCTTTCTTT. Amino acids: CASSEVQGTEAFF. The rearrangement links TRBV6-1 to TRBJ1-1, with a possible D match to TRBD1 (6 bases). Germline V gives CDR1 MNHNS, CDR2 SASEGT. The CDR3 length is 13 residues. Trimming shortened V by 3 bases and J by 5 bases, and 10 bases separated the two germline ends.

The CDR3: CASSPTGTGITEAFF. CDR3 nucleotides: TGTGCCAGCAGCCCCACAGGGACAGGGATTACTGAAGCTTTCTTT. The genes are TRBV7-2 and TRBJ1-1; 9 bases fit TRBD1. Germline V CDR1 and CDR2: SGHTA, FQGNSA. This CDR3 has 15 amino acids. V gave up 5 bases and J gave up 5 bases; unmatched junction bases: 9. Complete variable domain (other parts from reference TRBV7-2 and TRBJ1-1): GAGVSQSPSNKVTEKGKDVELRCDPISGHTALYWYRQSLGQGLEFLIYFQGNSAPDKSGLPSDRFSAERTGGSVSTLTIQRTQQEDSAVYLCASSPTGTGITEAFFGQGTRLTVV.

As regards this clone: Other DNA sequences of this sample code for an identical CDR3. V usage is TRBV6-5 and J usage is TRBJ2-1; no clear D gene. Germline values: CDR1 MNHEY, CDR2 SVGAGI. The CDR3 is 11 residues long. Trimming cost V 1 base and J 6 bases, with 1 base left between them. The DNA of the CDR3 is TGTGCCAGCAGTTACTTCAATGAGCAGTTCTTC. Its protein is CASSYFNEQFF.

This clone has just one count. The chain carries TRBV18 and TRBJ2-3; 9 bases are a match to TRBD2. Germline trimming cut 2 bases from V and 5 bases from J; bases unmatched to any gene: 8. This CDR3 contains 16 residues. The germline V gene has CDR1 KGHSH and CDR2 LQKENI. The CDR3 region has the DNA TGTGCCAGCTCACCAGTGCAAGCGGGAGGAAGAGATACGCAGTATTTT. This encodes CASSPVQAGGRDTQYF.

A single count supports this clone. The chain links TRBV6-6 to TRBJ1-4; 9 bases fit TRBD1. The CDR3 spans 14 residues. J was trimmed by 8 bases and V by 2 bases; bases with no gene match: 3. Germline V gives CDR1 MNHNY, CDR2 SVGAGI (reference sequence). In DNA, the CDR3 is TGTGCCAGCAGTTACGGGACAGGGCCGGAAAAACTGTTTTTT. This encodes CASSYGTGPEKLFF.

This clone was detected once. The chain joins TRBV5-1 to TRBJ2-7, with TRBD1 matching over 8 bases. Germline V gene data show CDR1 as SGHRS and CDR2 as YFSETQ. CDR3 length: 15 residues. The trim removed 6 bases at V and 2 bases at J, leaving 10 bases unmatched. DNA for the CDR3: TGCGCCAGCACCTCTCCCGGGACAGGCCCCTACGAGCAGTACTTC. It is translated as CASTSPGTGPYEQYF.

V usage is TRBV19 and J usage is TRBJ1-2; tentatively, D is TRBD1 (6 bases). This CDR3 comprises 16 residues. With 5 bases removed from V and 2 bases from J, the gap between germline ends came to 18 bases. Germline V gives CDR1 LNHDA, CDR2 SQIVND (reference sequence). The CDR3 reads CASSSGGRGQNYGYTF. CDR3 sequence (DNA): TGTGCCAGTAGTTCCGGGGGCCGAGGACAGAACTATGGCTACACCTTC.

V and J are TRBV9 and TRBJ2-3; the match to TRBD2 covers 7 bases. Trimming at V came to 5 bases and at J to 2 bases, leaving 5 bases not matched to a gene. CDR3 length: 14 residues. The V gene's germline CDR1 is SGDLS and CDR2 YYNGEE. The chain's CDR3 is CASRPAGNTDTQYF. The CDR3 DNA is TGTGCCAGCAGGCCAGCGGGAAACACAGATACGCAGTATTTT.

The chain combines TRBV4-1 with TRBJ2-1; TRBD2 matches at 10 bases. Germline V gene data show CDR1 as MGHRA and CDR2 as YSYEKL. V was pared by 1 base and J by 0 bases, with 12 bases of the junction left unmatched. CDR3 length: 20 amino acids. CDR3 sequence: CASSQAPSGSIGSSYNEQFF. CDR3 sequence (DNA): TGCGCCAGCAGCCAAGCGCCTAGCGGGAGCATTGGCAGCTCCTACAATGAGCAGTTCTTC.

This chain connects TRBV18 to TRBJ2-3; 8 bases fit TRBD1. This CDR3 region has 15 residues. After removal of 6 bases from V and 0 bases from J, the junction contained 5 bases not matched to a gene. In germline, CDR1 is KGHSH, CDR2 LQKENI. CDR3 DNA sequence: TGTGCCAGCTCCCACGACAGGGGTAGCACAGATACGCAGTATTTT. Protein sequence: CASSHDRGSTDTQYF.

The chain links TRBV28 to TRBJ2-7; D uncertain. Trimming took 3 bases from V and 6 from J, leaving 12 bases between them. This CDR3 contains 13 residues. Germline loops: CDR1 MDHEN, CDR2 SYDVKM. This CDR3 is CASSLTPDREQYF. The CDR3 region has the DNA TGTGCCAGCAGTTTGACCCCCGACCGCGAGCAGTACTTC.

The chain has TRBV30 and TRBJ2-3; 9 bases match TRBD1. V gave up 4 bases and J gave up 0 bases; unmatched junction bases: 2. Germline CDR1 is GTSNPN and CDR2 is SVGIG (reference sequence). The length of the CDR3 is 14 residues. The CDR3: CAWNRGLSTDTQYF. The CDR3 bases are TGTGCCTGGAACAGGGGGCTTAGCACAGATACGCAGTATTTT. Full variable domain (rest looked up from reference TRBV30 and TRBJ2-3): SQTIHQWPATLVQPVGSPLSLECTVEGTSNPNLYWYRQAAGRGLQLLFYSVGIGQISSEVPQNLSASRPQDRQFILSSKKLLLSDSGFYLCAWNRGLSTDTQYFGPGTRLTVL.

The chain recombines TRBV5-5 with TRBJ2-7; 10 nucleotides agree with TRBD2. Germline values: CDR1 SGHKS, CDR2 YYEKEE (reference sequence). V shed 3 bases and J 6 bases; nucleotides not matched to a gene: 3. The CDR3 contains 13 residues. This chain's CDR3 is CASSSIAGGEQYF. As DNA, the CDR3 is TGTGCCAGCAGCTCGATAGCGGGAGGCGAGCAGTACTTC.

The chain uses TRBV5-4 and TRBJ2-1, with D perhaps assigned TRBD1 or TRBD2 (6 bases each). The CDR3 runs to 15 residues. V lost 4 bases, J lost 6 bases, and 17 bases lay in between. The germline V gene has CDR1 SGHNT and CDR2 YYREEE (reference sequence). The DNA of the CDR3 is TGTGCCAGCAGCCCCGGGGGCTCCCTCGGCAATGAGCAGTTCTTC. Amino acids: CASSPGGSLGNEQFF.

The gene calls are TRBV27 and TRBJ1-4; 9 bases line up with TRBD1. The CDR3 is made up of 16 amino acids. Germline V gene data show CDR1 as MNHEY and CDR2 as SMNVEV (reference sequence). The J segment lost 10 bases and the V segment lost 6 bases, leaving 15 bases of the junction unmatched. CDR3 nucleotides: TGTGCCAGCAGCCGTACCGTAATAAAACAGGGGGCAAAACTGTTTTTT. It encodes CASSRTVIKQGAKLFF.

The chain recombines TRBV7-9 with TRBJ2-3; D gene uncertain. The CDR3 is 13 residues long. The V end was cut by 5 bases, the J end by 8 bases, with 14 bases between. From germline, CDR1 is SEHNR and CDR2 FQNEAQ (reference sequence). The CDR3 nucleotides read TGTGCCAGCAGCCCCTCGGCCGGCGGTACGCAGTATTTT. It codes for CASSPSAGGTQYF. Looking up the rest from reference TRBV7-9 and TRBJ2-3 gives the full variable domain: DTGVSQNPRHKITKRGQNVTFRCDPISEHNRLYWYRQTLGQGPEFLTYFQNEAQLEKSRLLSDRFSAERPKGSFSTLEIQRTEQGDSAMYLCASSPSAGGTQYFGPGTRLTVL.

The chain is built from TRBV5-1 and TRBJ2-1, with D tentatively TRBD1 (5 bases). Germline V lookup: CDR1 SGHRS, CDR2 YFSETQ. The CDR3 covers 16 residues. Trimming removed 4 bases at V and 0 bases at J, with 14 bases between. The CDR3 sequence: CASSPTQASSYNEQFF. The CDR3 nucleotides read TGCGCCAGCAGCCCGACACAGGCATCCTCCTACAATGAGCAGTTCTTC. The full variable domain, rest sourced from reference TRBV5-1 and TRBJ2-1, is KAGVTQTPRYLIKTRGQQVTLSCSPISGHRSVSWYQQTPGQGLQFLFEYFSETQRNKGNFPGRFSGRQFSNSRSEMNVSTLELGDSALYLCASSPTQASSYNEQFFGPGTRLTVL.

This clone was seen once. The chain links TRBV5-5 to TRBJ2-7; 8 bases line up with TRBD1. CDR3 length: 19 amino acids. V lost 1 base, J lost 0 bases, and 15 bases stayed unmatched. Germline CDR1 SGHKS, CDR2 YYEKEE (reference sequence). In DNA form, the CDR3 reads TGTGCCAGCAGCTTGTCGGACAGGGCGTTGTCCAGGGCCTCCTACGAGCAGTACTTC. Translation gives CASSLSDRALSRASYEQYF.

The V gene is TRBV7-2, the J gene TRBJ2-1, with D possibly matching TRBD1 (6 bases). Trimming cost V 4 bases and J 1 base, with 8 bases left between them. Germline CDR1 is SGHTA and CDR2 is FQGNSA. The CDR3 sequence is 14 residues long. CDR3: CASSYRVSYNEQFF. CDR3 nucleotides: TGTGCCAGCAGCTACAGGGTTTCCTACAATGAGCAGTTCTTC.

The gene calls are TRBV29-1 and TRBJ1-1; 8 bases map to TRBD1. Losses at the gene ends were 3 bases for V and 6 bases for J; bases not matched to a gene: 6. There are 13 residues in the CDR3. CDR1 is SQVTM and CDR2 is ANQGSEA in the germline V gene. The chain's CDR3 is CSVDWTGRPEAFF. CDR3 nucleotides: TGCAGCGTTGACTGGACAGGGAGGCCTGAAGCTTTCTTT.

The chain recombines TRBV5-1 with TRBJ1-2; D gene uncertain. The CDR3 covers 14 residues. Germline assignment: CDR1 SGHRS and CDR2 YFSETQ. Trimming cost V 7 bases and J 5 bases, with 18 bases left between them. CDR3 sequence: CASRADGLNYGYTF. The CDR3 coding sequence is TGCGCCAGCCGGGCCGACGGACTAAATTATGGCTACACCTTC.

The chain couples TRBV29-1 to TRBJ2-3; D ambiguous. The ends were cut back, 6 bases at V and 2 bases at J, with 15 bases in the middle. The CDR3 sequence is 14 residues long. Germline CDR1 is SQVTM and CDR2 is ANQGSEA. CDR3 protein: CSVPWAVATDTQYF. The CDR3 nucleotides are TGCAGCGTCCCTTGGGCCGTGGCCACAGATACGCAGTATTTT.

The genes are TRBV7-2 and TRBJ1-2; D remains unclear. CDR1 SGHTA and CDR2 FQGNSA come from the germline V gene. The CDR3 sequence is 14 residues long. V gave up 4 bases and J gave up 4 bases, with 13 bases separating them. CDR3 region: CASSSDPGPYGYTF. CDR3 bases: TGTGCCAGCAGCTCCGATCCGGGCCCCTATGGCTACACCTTC. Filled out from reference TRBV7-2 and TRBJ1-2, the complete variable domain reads GAGVSQSPSNKVTEKGKDVELRCDPISGHTALYWYRQSLGQGLEFLIYFQGNSAPDKSGLPSDRFSAERTGGSVSTLTIQRTQQEDSAVYLCASSSDPGPYGYTFGSGTRLTVV.

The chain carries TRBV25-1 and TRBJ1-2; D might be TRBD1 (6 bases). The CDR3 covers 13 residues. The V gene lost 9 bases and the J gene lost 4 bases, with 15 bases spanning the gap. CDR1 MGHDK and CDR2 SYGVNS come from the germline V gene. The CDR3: CARQDRLSYGYTF. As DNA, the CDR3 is TGTGCCAGACAGGACAGACTTTCCTATGGCTACACCTTC.

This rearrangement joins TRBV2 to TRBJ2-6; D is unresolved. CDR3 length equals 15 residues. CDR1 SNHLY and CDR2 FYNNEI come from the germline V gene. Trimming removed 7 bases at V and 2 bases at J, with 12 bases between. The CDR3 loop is CASTLEWTGANVLTF. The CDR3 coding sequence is TGTGCCAGCACCCTCGAGTGGACTGGGGCCAACGTCCTGACTTTC.

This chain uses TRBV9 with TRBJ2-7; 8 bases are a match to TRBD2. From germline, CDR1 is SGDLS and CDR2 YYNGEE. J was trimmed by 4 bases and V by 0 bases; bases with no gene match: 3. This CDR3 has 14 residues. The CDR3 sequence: CASSVGASGYEQYF. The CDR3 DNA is TGTGCCAGCAGCGTAGGGGCTAGCGGGTACGAGCAGTACTTC.